These T cell receptor beta chains were read from a single sample in a study of blood T cell repertoires in COVID-19. Clones were sequenced by immunoSEQ multiplex PCR, and TCRdb holds only the in-frame ones, with some missing. This repertoire shows around 74,000 clones, about nine tenths found once; its top ten account for 15% to 20%. Sequencing was carried out using peripheral blood. These receptors all come from a woman older than 75 with active or convalescent COVID-19. Each CDR3 is given with its conserved first and last residue. The order of the fields is D gene, clone size, V gene, J gene, CDR3 protein, CDR3 DNA. A D gene is named only where the DNA matches it firmly. Clone size is stated in some rows and not others, as once, few, many or a class when expanded.

D: TRBD1
size: NA
V: TRBV27
J: TRBJ2-7
CDR3: CASSLGLTGDYEQYF
DNA: TGTGCCAGCAGTCTTGGATTGACAGGGGACTACGAGCAGTACTTC

D: TRBD2
size: NA
V: TRBV27
J: TRBJ2-5
CDR3: CASSSPSGSQETQYF
DNA: TGTGCCAGCAGCTCGCCTAGCGGTTCTCAAGAGACCCAGTACTTC

D: NA
size: NA
V: TRBV4-2
J: TRBJ1-3
CDR3: CASLGLSGNTIYF
DNA: TGTGCCAGCCTCGGACTTTCTGGAAACACCATATATTTT

D: TRBD1
size: once
V: TRBV28
J: TRBJ1-2
CDR3: CASSQGGVYGYTF
DNA: TGTGCCAGCAGCCAGGGGGGAGTCTATGGCTACACCTTC

D: NA
size: once
V: TRBV23-1
J: TRBJ2-3
CDR3: CASSHPRLRHPHVKYF
DNA: TGCGCCAGCAGTCACCCACGGTTGAGGCACCCTCACGTTAAGTATTTT

D: NA
size: NA
V: TRBV15
J: TRBJ1-3
CDR3: CATSGRTSSGNTIYF
DNA: TGTGCCACCAGCGGCAGGACAAGCTCTGGAAACACCATATATTTT

D: TRBD2
size: NA
V: TRBV7-9
J: TRBJ2-7
CDR3: CASSFRRGEQYF
DNA: TGTGCCAGCAGCTTCAGGCGGGGGGAGCAGTACTTC

D: NA
size: NA
V: TRBV16
J: TRBJ1-2
CDR3: CASSQQSNYGYTF
DNA: TGTGCCAGCAGCCAGCAGTCTAACTATGGCTACACCTTC

D: NA
size: NA
V: TRBV29-1
J: TRBJ2-5
CDR3: CSVEWAGEGETQYF
DNA: TGCAGCGTTGAATGGGCAGGGGAAGGGGAGACCCAGTACTTC

D: NA
size: NA
V: TRBV27
J: TRBJ1-5
CDR3: CASSFLDQPQHF
DNA: TGTGCCAGCAGTTTCTTAGATCAGCCCCAGCATTTT

D: NA
size: NA
V: TRBV29-1
J: TRBJ2-2
CDR3: CSAPGDAGELFF
DNA: TGCAGCGCCCCAGGGGACGCCGGGGAGCTGTTTTTT

D: TRBD1
size: once
V: TRBV3-1/TRBV3-2
J: TRBJ2-7
CDR3: CASSVSPGTGGNEQYF
DNA: TGTGCCAGCAGCGTCTCCCCCGGGACAGGTGGTAACGAGCAGTACTTC

D: NA
size: once
V: TRBV7-2
J: TRBJ1-4
CDR3: CASSSYSSTNEKLFF
DNA: TGTGCCAGCAGCTCTTACAGTTCAACTAATGAAAAACTGTTTTTT

D: NA
size: NA
V: TRBV7-3
J: TRBJ2-1
CDR3: CASSRGESSYNEQFF
DNA: TGTGCCAGCAGCCGCGGGGAGAGCTCCTACAATGAGCAGTTCTTC

D: TRBD1
size: NA
V: TRBV7-2
J: TRBJ1-2
CDR3: CASSLAMGTGDRYTF
DNA: TGTGCCAGCAGCTTAGCCATGGGGACAGGGGATCGGTACACCTTC

D: NA
size: NA
V: TRBV5-8
J: TRBJ2-4
CDR3: CASSPTRQPYKNIQYF
DNA: TGTGCCAGCAGCCCTACTCGACAGCCTTACAAAAACATTCAGTACTTC

D: NA
size: NA
V: TRBV5-6
J: TRBJ1-4
CDR3: CASSRGLEKLFF
DNA: TGTGCCAGCAGCCGAGGCCTCGAAAAACTGTTTTTT

D: NA
size: NA
V: TRBV12-3/TRBV12-4
J: TRBJ1-1
CDR3: CASSLGGLTEAFF
DNA: TGTGCCAGCAGTTTAGGCGGCCTAACTGAAGCTTTCTTT

D: TRBD1
size: NA
V: TRBV5-8
J: TRBJ2-3
CDR3: CASSPGQGILTDTQYF
DNA: TGTGCCAGCAGCCCGGGACAGGGGATTCTCACAGATACGCAGTATTTT

D: NA
size: NA
V: TRBV11-3
J: TRBJ2-2
CDR3: CASSAVQGTGELFF
DNA: TGTGCCAGCAGCGCAGTACAGGGCACCGGGGAGCTGTTTTTT

D: TRBD2
size: NA
V: TRBV30
J: TRBJ2-7
CDR3: CAWSRGEGSEQYF
DNA: TGTGCCTGGAGTCGGGGGGAGGGAAGCGAGCAGTACTTC

D: TRBD2
size: NA
V: TRBV6-4
J: TRBJ2-3
CDR3: CASSVGLAGTDTQYF
DNA: TGTGCCAGCAGTGTCGGACTAGCGGGGACAGATACGCAGTATTTT

D: NA
size: few
V: TRBV5-1
J: TRBJ1-2
CDR3: CASSFEGDPRLRGYTF
DNA: TGCGCCAGCAGCTTCGAGGGGGACCCAAGGCTGCGGGGCTACACCTTC

D: TRBD1
size: NA
V: TRBV5-4
J: TRBJ1-2
CDR3: CASSQRQGEGYTF
DNA: TGTGCCAGCAGCCAACGACAGGGCGAAGGCTACACCTTC

D: TRBD1
size: NA
V: TRBV19
J: TRBJ2-5
CDR3: CASRGQEETQYF
DNA: TGTGCCAGTAGGGGACAGGAAGAGACCCAGTACTTC

D: NA
size: NA
V: TRBV30
J: TRBJ1-5
CDR3: CAWSYGSSPNQPQHF
DNA: TGTGCCTGGAGTTACGGGTCCTCACCCAATCAGCCCCAGCATTTT

D: NA
size: once
V: TRBV6-6
J: TRBJ2-3
CDR3: CASREMRRRTDTQYF
DNA: TGTGCCAGCAGAGAAATGAGGAGACGCACAGATACGCAGTATTTT

D: NA
size: NA
V: TRBV6-5
J: TRBJ2-5
CDR3: CASRGRGQETQYF
DNA: TGTGCCAGCAGAGGCAGGGGTCAAGAGACCCAGTACTTC

D: TRBD1
size: few
V: TRBV6-5
J: TRBJ1-2
CDR3: CASNTGGFGYTF
DNA: TGTGCCAGCAACACAGGGGGCTTTGGCTACACCTTC

D: TRBD1
size: NA
V: TRBV6-1
J: TRBJ1-1
CDR3: CASSAHTGQSLMNTEAFF
DNA: TGTGCCAGCAGTGCCCACACGGGACAGTCCTTAATGAACACTGAAGCTTTCTTT

D: TRBD2
size: NA
V: TRBV24-1
J: TRBJ2-3
CDR3: CATSDLGGGGTDTQYF
DNA: TGTGCCACCAGTGATTTGGGGGGAGGGGGCACAGATACGCAGTATTTT